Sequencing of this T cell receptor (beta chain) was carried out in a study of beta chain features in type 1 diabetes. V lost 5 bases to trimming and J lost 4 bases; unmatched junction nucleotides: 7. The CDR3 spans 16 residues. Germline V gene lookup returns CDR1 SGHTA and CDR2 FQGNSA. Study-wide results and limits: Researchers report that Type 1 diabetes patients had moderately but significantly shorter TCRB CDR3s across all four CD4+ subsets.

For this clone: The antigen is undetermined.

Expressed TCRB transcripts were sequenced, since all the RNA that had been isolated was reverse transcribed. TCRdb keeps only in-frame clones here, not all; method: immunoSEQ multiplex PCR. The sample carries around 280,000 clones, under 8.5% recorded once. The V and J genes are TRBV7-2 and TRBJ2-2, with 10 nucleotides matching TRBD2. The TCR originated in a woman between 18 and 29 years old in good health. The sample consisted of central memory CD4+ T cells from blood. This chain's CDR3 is CASSAPAGGVTGELFF. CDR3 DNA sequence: TGTGCCAGCAGCGCCCCAGCGGGGGGGGTCACCGGGGAGCTGTTTTTT. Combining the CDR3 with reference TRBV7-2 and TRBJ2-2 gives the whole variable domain GAGVSQSPSNKVTEKGKDVELRCDPISGHTALYWYRQSLGQGLEFLIYFQGNSAPDKSGLPSDRFSAERTGGSVSTLTIQRTQQEDSAVYLCASSAPAGGVTGELFFGEGSRLTVL.